This is a list of T cell receptor beta chains from one sample in a study of T-cell memory formation after mild COVID-19. MiXCR, run by TCRdb on the 5' RACE reads, gives a single entry per CDR3 protein. The data contain around 500,000 distinct CDR3 sequences, around a sixth of them singletons. Input material: PBMCs or a T cell subset sorted from them (not recorded which). The receptors originated from an adult woman who had mild COVID-19 (a few samples of this study predate the infection). Cell type and time point are not known. Each CDR3 is given with its conserved first and last residue. Each record gives: V gene, J gene, clone size, CDR3 length, CDR3 protein. Some rows mark clone size as missing; the rest say once, few, many or name a class of expanded clone.

>TRBV12-3/TRBV12-4|TRBJ1-3|-|13
CASRGWGGNTIYF
>TRBV20-1|TRBJ2-3|few|15
CSARDLRGAADTQYF
>TRBV20-1|TRBJ2-7|medium-sized|15
CSATPGALQGYEQYF
>TRBV27|TRBJ1-4|few|18
CASSPNQGAGATNEKLFF
>TRBV15|TRBJ1-6|few|16
CATSRDWASAHSPLHF
>TRBV12-3/TRBV12-4|TRBJ2-3|few|14
CASSFKAGGDTQYF
>TRBV20-1|TRBJ2-7|many|13
CSANNDRSYEQYF
>TRBV27|TRBJ2-5|many|16
CASSLSPAGGQETQYF
>TRBV5-1|TRBJ2-3|-|14
CASSSETPTDTQYF
>TRBV10-3|-|-|14
CAISERGLGYEQYF
>TRBV5-1|TRBJ2-1|few|15
CASSLEPGVYNEQFF
>TRBV6-5|TRBJ2-7|-|16
CASSYSRGGVSYEQYF
>TRBV14|TRBJ1-2|few|17
CASSQALPGRRVGGYTF